This T cell receptor beta chain emerged from a study of pediatric ulcerative colitis. Study in general: Ulcerative colitis patients had pancolitis or left-sided colitis, with confirming histology.

The assay was immunoSEQ multiplex PCR, and TCRdb's table has in-frame clones only and misses some. The data show 50,000 to 65,000 clones, approximately 87% seen once. The germline V gene has CDR1 WSHSY and CDR2 SAAADI. The CDR3 extends over 13 amino acids. Trimming removed 10 bases at V and 2 bases at J, with 14 bases between. The clonotype comes from a boy aged 5 to 17 with severe ulcerative colitis. The chain has TRBV10-2 and TRBJ1-1, with D tentatively TRBD1 (5 bases). The specimen was blood. CDR3 loop: CATSGPRNTEAFF. DNA of the CDR3: TGCGCCACTTCAGGGCCGCGAAACACTGAAGCTTTCTTT.